Detailed here is one T cell receptor beta chain. The antigen remains undetermined. The sample is drawn from a study of blood T cells in healthy people across ages. General observations from the study: Relative to aged donors, long-lived donors carried more naive CD4+ cells and displayed higher diversity.

Per-sample PBMC isolation yielded at least 7 million cells. Per germline, CDR1 MNHEY and CDR2 SVGAGI. V shed 0 bases and J 7 bases; nucleotides not matched to a gene: 11. The CDR3 consists of 16 residues. The use of a sample-barcoded 5' primer and a J-beta primer mix characterized a second PCR of 7 to 11 cycles. TCRdb independently ran MiXCR on the 5' RACE reads; one entry per CDR3 protein. Of about 830,000 distinct CDR3 sequences detected, roughly 60% appear once; the ten largest clones hold 28%. V usage is TRBV6-5 and J usage is TRBJ2-7; 8 positions agree with TRBD1. Sequenced sample: blood. The receptor was derived from a man aged 25-45 years in good health. The CDR3 region is CASSYSRLQGGDEQYF. The DNA for the CDR3 is TGTGCCAGCAGTTACTCCCGCCTACAGGGGGGCGATGAGCAGTACTTC.